This T cell receptor (beta chain) came from a study of control samples from healthy donors and cancer patients. Produced via immunoSEQ multiplex PCR; TCRdb's table is partial and in-frame only. This sample has about 160,000 clones, with around 90% found just once. The V and J ends lost 7 bases and 7 bases, in that order; junction bases with no gene match: 9. Germline CDR1 reads SNHLY; CDR2 reads FYNNEI. This CDR3 has 15 residues. Sequenced: blood. The chain is built from TRBV2 and TRBJ1-6, with 8 nucleotides matching TRBD1. The receptor was isolated from a man under 40 in good health. The CDR3 coding sequence is TGTGCCAGCAAGAGGTCGGACAGGGCAAATTCACCCCTCCACTTT. This encodes CASKRSDRANSPLHF.